Detailed here is one T cell receptor beta chain. Its antigen is unidentified. These data belong to a study of shared clonotypes between healthy human individuals. For the study at large: The composition of the donors was a couple of women and a few men aged 18 to 49. Regarding the study as a whole: Generation probability values for non-shared clonotypes were lower than those for clonotypes shared by all four donors.

Germline V gene data show CDR1 as SGHDT and CDR2 as YYEEEE. The CDR3 spans 14 residues. Trimming stripped 0 bases from V and 7 bases from J, with 13 bases between. TCRdb's copy holds only in-frame clones and misses some; the assay was immunoSEQ multiplex PCR. The sample has approximately 2.5 million clones, about 92% seen once. The receptor's source is a young man in good health. The material sequenced was naive CD4+ T cells sorted from blood. Stated subset: CD45RA+ positively selected. The J gene is TRBJ1-2, the V gene TRBV5-6; no clear D gene. The CDR3 nucleotides are TGTGCCAGCAGCTTGGTCACAGCGCCGGTTGGCTACACCTTC. Protein product: CASSLVTAPVGYTF.